The clone carrying this TCR beta chain was counted ten times or more. Building the TCR beta libraries relied on iRepertoire HTBI primers, and CDR3 regions underwent Arm-PCR. TCRdb re-analysed the multiplex PCR reads in MiXCR, keeping a single row per CDR3 protein. Among over 300,000 distinct CDR3 sequences listed, around 16% were seen once. The data derive from a study of regulatory T cells in long-lasting Graves disease. The time point denotes: newly diagnosed GD, antithyroid drugs for less than 3 months. RNA isolated from PBMCs was used to make the TCR library. Sequencing was performed on peripheral blood mononuclear cells (PBMCs), taken at new diagnosis, from a patient treated with antithyroid drugs. The sequence was collected from a female donor with Graves disease.

The DNA of the CDR3 is TGCGCCAGCAGTGAGGGTAGCGGGAACACTGAAGCTTTCTTT. Its protein product is CASSEGSGNTEAFF. The rearrangement joins TRBV10-1 to TRBJ1-1; D is ambiguous. V gave up 2 bases and J gave up 1 base, with 8 bases separating them. This CDR3 region has 14 residues. Germline loops: CDR1 WNHNN, CDR2 SYGVQD (reference sequence).